These T cell receptor beta chains were read from a single sample in a study of shared clonotypes between healthy human individuals. Here immunoSEQ multiplex PCR was the method, and the copy in TCRdb shows in-frame clones only, minus some. The sample yields more than 450,000 clones, more than 65% seen once. The sequencing sample was made of PBMCs. These receptors all stem from a woman in her thirties or forties in good health. Some clones in this sample may be carry-over from other donors' samples. The CDR3 runs from the conserved cysteine through the conserved F or W. A D gene is named only where the DNA matches it firmly. Some rows have no size entry. The others give once, few or many, or a class for an expanded clone.

CASSFEGALLGYTF,TGTGCCAGCAGTTTTGAGGGGGCGCTTTTGGGCTACACCTTC,.,TRBD1,TRBV28,TRBJ1-2
CASSPGGVTGRNTEAFF,TGTGCCAGCAGCCCCGGTGGGGTGACTGGACGGAACACTGAAGCTTTCTTT,.,.,TRBV7-9,TRBJ1-1
CSAVNRDATEAFF,TGCAGCGCTGTGAACAGGGACGCCACTGAAGCTTTCTTT,.,.,TRBV29-1,TRBJ1-1
CASSTGAGLPEAFF,TGTGCCAGTAGTACAGGGGCAGGGCTCCCTGAAGCTTTCTTT,.,.,TRBV19,TRBJ1-1
CASSHRLGQARYEQYF,TGTGCCAGCAGCCACCGATTAGGACAGGCTCGCTACGAGCAGTACTTC,.,TRBD1,TRBV14,TRBJ2-7
CASRRRGLPTNEQFF,TGTGCCAGCAGACGTCGGGGCCTACCAACTAATGAGCAGTTCTTC,few,.,TRBV5-8,TRBJ2-1
CASSQTGESEKLFF,TGTGCCAGCAGCCAAACAGGGGAATCGGAAAAACTGTTTTTT,.,TRBD1,TRBV11-2,TRBJ1-4
CASSTTGLRSYGYTF,TGCGCCAGCAGCACGACAGGGTTGAGGAGCTATGGCTACACCTTC,many,TRBD1,TRBV5-1,TRBJ1-2
CASSPQGIRQETQYF,TGTGCTAGCAGCCCACAGGGGATTCGCCAAGAGACCCAGTACTTC,.,TRBD1,TRBV7-7,TRBJ2-5
CASSIRRLDEQYF,TGTGCCAGTAGTATCCGCCGTCTTGACGAGCAGTACTTC,.,.,TRBV19,TRBJ2-7
CASSVAAESYNEQFF,TGTGCCAGCAGCGTAGCGGCAGAATCCTACAATGAGCAGTTCTTC,.,.,TRBV9,TRBJ2-1
CASSPSSRLAGGGEQFF,TGCGCCAGCAGCCCCTCTAGTCGCCTAGCAGGGGGGGGTGAGCAGTTCTTC,.,.,TRBV5-1,TRBJ2-1
CASSLGAGLAVGETQYF,TGTGCCAGCAGCTTAGGGGCCGGACTAGCCGTGGGAGAGACCCAGTACTTC,.,TRBD2,TRBV7-8,TRBJ2-5
CATSREPLAGQETQYF,TGTGCCACCAGCAGAGAACCGCTAGCGGGGCAAGAGACCCAGTACTTC,once,TRBD2,TRBV15,TRBJ2-5
CASSPGGDGANVLTF,TGTGCCAGCAGTCCCGGGGGGGATGGGGCCAACGTCCTGACTTTC,once,TRBD2,TRBV28,TRBJ2-6
CASSPPDSNTGELFF,TGTGCCAGCTCACCACCGGACTCGAACACCGGGGAGCTGTTTTTT,.,.,TRBV18,TRBJ2-2
CASSLETRRWNTDTQYF,TGCGCCAGCAGCTTAGAGACTAGAAGGTGGAACACAGATACGCAGTATTTT,.,.,TRBV5-1,TRBJ2-3
CASSLVPLAVGTDTQYF,TGTGCCAGCAGCTTGGTCCCACTAGCGGTTGGCACAGATACGCAGTATTTT,.,TRBD2,TRBV5-6,TRBJ2-3
CATSRRLAGGPGKWFF,TGTGCCACCAGCAGACGACTAGCGGGAGGGCCGGGGAAGTGGTTCTTC,.,TRBD2,TRBV15,TRBJ2-1
CASSYSGLAGYEQYF,TGTGCCAGCAGTTATTCGGGACTAGCGGGTTACGAGCAGTACTTC,.,TRBD2,TRBV6-5,TRBJ2-7
CASSPLQTIREQYF,TGTGCCAGCAGTCCCCTACAGACCATTCGCGAGCAGTACTTC,few,.,TRBV28,TRBJ2-7
CAWSVPGPRNYGYTF,TGTGCCTGGAGTGTTCCGGGCCCCAGGAACTATGGCTACACCTTC,.,.,TRBV30,TRBJ1-2
CASSLMLSYNEQFF,TGCGCCAGCAGCTTGATGTTGTCCTACAATGAGCAGTTCTTC,.,.,TRBV5-1,TRBJ2-1
CASSQDRTTDTQYF,TGTGCCAGCAGTCAAGATAGGACTACAGATACGCAGTATTTT,.,.,TRBV2,TRBJ2-3
CASTITRGRAYEQYF,TGTGCCAGCACTATCACACGGGGCAGAGCCTACGAGCAGTACTTC,.,.,TRBV6-5,TRBJ2-7
CAWSRGSGNFETQYF,TGTGCCTGGAGTCGGGGTAGCGGGAACTTCGAGACCCAGTACTTC,once,TRBD2,TRBV30,TRBJ2-5
CASKDVQRLTGELFF,TGTGCCAGCAAGGACGTGCAGCGGCTGACCGGGGAGCTGTTTTTT,.,.,TRBV2,TRBJ2-2
CASSPLIAGGNEQFF,TGTGCCAGCTCACCACTAATAGCGGGGGGGAATGAGCAGTTCTTC,.,TRBD2,TRBV18,TRBJ2-1
CATSRDPGGGVETQYF,TGTGCCACCAGCAGAGATCCGGGAGGGGGCGTTGAGACCCAGTACTTC,.,.,TRBV15,TRBJ2-5
CASSTGLAGGLDTQYF,TGTGCCAGCAGTACCGGGCTAGCGGGAGGTTTGGATACGCAGTATTTT,.,TRBD2,TRBV7-8,TRBJ2-3
CASSFRLDSGDTQYF,TGTGCCAGTAGTTTCCGCCTGGATAGCGGGGATACGCAGTATTTT,.,TRBD2,TRBV19,TRBJ2-3
CASSLRINEKLFF,TGTGCCAGCAGTTTGCGGATTAATGAAAAACTGTTTTTT,.,.,TRBV27,TRBJ1-4